These 23 T cell receptor beta chains were all obtained from the same sample, sequenced in a study of response to subunit inactivated influenza vaccine. Using its own MiXCR run on the RT-PCR reads, TCRdb lists one record per CDR3 protein. The data contain about 530,000 distinct CDR3 sequences, about 11% of them singletons. The sequences come from PBMCs from blood, collected on the day of vaccination. Every receptor here comes from a man aged 45 to 65 who received an inactivated influenza vaccine.

V and J are TRBV5-1 and TRBJ1-2; TRBD1 agrees at 7 bases. The CDR3 runs to 14 residues. The V gene's germline CDR1 is SGHRS and CDR2 YFSETQ. V lost 5 bases to trimming and J lost 3 bases; unmatched junction nucleotides: 7. CDR3 in amino acids: CASSFPGTDYGYTF. The CDR3 DNA is TGCGCCAGCAGTTTCCCCGGGACAGACTATGGCTACACCTTC.

The gene calls are TRBV7-9 and TRBJ2-5, with a weak D call TRBD2 (5 bases). CDR3 length equals 15 residues. V lost 7 bases, J lost 5 bases, and 20 bases lay in between. The germline gives CDR1 SEHNR, CDR2 FQNEAQ (reference sequence). DNA of the CDR3: TGTGCCAGCACCCTTATTCGGGATCTGAGGGAGACCCAGTACTTC. Translating gives CASTLIRDLRETQYF.

This clonotype was found a few times. This chain uses TRBV2 with TRBJ2-1, with D unresolved. Germline V gives CDR1 SNHLY, CDR2 FYNNEI. CDR3 length equals 14 residues. V gave up 4 bases and J gave up 6 bases, with 13 bases separating them. The CDR3 DNA follows: TGTGCCAGCAGTGTTGGGCGATTCATCAATGAGCAGTTCTTC. Protein: CASSVGRFINEQFF. The variable domain in full, with the rest retrieved from reference TRBV2 and TRBJ2-1, is EPEVTQTPSHQVTQMGQEVILRCVPISNHLYFYWYRQILGQKVEFLVSFYNNEISEKSEIFDDQFSVERPDGSNFTLKIRSTKLEDSAMYFCASSVGRFINEQFFGPGTRLTVL.

At least ten counts were recorded for this clonotype. The CDR3, as DNA: TGTGCCAGCAGTTTAGACTTTAACACCGGGGAGCTGTTTTTT. Its translation: CASSLDFNTGELFF. This sequence joins TRBV12-3 or TRBV12-4 and TRBJ2-2; D is uncertain. V was clipped by 1 base and J by 2 bases, with 5 bases between them. The CDR3 consists of 14 residues.

Only a few counts were recorded for this clonotype. The rearrangement joins TRBV29-1 to TRBJ1-5; D remains ambiguous. The CDR3 contains 13 residues. Germline values: CDR1 SQVTM, CDR2 ANQGSEA. The V and J ends lost 7 bases and 2 bases respectively, with 12 bases between them. The CDR3 loop is CSADMGGNQPQHF. The DNA for the CDR3 is TGCAGCGCTGACATGGGTGGCAATCAGCCCCAGCATTTT.

This clonotype is a singleton in its sample. At one end, the junction sequence differs from germline, possibly due to a read error. V is TRBV30 and J is TRBJ2-3; perhaps TRBD1 as D (6 bases). The CDR3 length is 13 residues. The germline V gene has CDR1 GTSNPN and CDR2 SVGIG (reference sequence). The CDR3 sequence: CAWRDSFTATQYF. For the CDR3, the DNA is TGTGCCTGGAGGGACAGCTTCACAGCTACGCAGTATTTT.

This clonotype was found a few times. This sequence joins TRBV24-1 and TRBJ2-2; no reliable D call. Deletions cut 7 bases from V and 0 bases from J, with 8 bases between. The CDR3 covers 14 residues. CDR1 KGHDR and CDR2 SFDVKD come from the germline V gene. This CDR3 reads CATRNTANTGELFF. The DNA for the CDR3 is TGTGCCACCAGAAACACCGCGAACACCGGGGAGCTGTTTTTT.

The rearrangement links TRBV7-6 to TRBJ2-7; 9 bases match TRBD2. Germline V gene lookup returns CDR1 SGHVS and CDR2 FNYEAQ. V lost 5 bases to trimming and J lost 5 bases; unmatched junction nucleotides: 16. The CDR3 is 17 amino acids. CDR3 bases: TGTGCCAGCAGCCCCCGCCTATTTAGCGGGAGCGGCGACGAGCAGTACTTC. Translated, it gives CASSPRLFSGSGDEQYF.

This clonotype was recorded many times. V gene TRBV12-3 or TRBV12-4 combines with J gene TRBJ2-1; D is possibly TRBD2 (6 bases). CDR3 length equals 14 residues. V was clipped by 6 bases and J by 0 bases, with 9 bases between them. The CDR3 region is CASRIAASYNEQFF. The CDR3 DNA follows: TGTGCCAGCAGAATAGCGGCCTCCTACAATGAGCAGTTCTTC.

This chain connects TRBV19 to TRBJ2-3, with 11 bases aligning to TRBD2. Trimming removed 6 bases from V and 1 base from J; junction bases left unmatched: 6. The length of the CDR3 is 16 residues. CDR1 LNHDA and CDR2 SQIVND come from the germline V gene (reference sequence). The CDR3 bases are TGTGCCAGTAGCCCGAAGGGACTAGCGGGCACAGATACGCAGTATTTT. This sequence encodes CASSPKGLAGTDTQYF.

This clonotype was picked up a small number of times. This sequence joins TRBV6-1 and TRBJ1-4; D possibly corresponds to TRBD1 (6 bases). The germline V and J ends were trimmed by 10 bases and 7 bases, with 16 bases remaining between them. Germline V gene sequence: CDR1 MNHNS, CDR2 SASEGT. The CDR3 covers 13 residues. CDR3 sequence reads: CATQPGQLEKLFF. The CDR3 bases are TGTGCCACCCAACCAGGACAGCTTGAAAAACTGTTTTTT.

Worth noting for this clonotype: A much larger clone lies one base from this, so it may be a read error. The chain is built from TRBV29-1 and TRBJ2-7; D could derive from TRBD1 or TRBD2 (5 bases each). CDR1 is SQVTM and CDR2 is ANQGSEA in the germline V gene. With 4 bases removed from V and 2 bases from J, the gap between germline ends came to 21 bases. The CDR3 contains 16 residues. The CDR3 bases are TGCAGCGTTGTCAAATTCATAGGGAGAGGGGCCTACGAGCAGTACTTC. Its protein is CSVVKFIGRGAYEQYF.

This clonotype was seen only a few times. The chain has TRBV28 and TRBJ2-1; the D is unclear. Germline CDR1 is MDHEN and CDR2 is SYDVKM. The germline V and J ends were trimmed by 7 bases and 9 bases, with 10 bases remaining between them. The CDR3 length is 11 residues. CDR3: CASKGNSEQFF. The CDR3 region has the DNA TGTGCCAGCAAGGGAAACAGTGAGCAGTTCTTC. The full variable domain, completed using reference TRBV28 and TRBJ2-1, is DVKVTQSSRYLVKRTGEKVFLECVQDMDHENMFWYRQDPGLGLRLIYFSYDVKMKEKGDIPEGYSVSREKKERFSLILESASTNQTSMYLCASKGNSEQFFGPGTRLTVL.

V and J are TRBV20-1 and TRBJ1-6; D possibly corresponds to TRBD1 (6 bases). V was cut by 8 bases and J by 3 bases, with 11 bases left in between. CDR1 DFQATT and CDR2 SNEGSKA come from the germline V gene (reference sequence). CDR3 size: 13 residues. CDR3 protein: CSSGTNYNSPLHF. Here the CDR3 DNA reads TGCAGTTCCGGGACAAACTATAATTCACCCCTCCACTTT.

V usage is TRBV29-1 and J usage is TRBJ2-5; tentatively, D is TRBD1 or TRBD2 (5 bases each). CDR3 size: 13 residues. V was pared by 7 bases and J by 5 bases, with 17 bases between. The germline gives CDR1 SQVTM, CDR2 ANQGSEA. CDR3 coding DNA: TGCAGCGGGAGGACATACCCGCGGGAGACCCAGTACTTC. Protein sequence: CSGRTYPRETQYF.

A few counts support this clonotype. V and J are TRBV7-2 and TRBJ2-1; D might be TRBD1 (6 bases). V was cut by 5 bases and J by 9 bases, with 14 bases left in between. CDR1 SGHTA and CDR2 FQGNSA come from the germline V gene. CDR3 length: 13 amino acids. The CDR3 loop is CASSKIQGTEQFF. The CDR3, as DNA: TGTGCCAGCAGCAAAATACAGGGAACTGAGCAGTTCTTC. Filled out from reference TRBV7-2 and TRBJ2-1, the complete variable domain reads GAGVSQSPSNKVTEKGKDVELRCDPISGHTALYWYRQSLGQGLEFLIYFQGNSAPDKSGLPSDRFSAERTGGSVSTLTIQRTQQEDSAVYLCASSKIQGTEQFFGPGTRLTVL.

This clonotype showed up just a few times. The chain joins TRBV12-3 or TRBV12-4 to TRBJ2-5; D is unresolved. This CDR3 has 13 amino acids. The V gene lost 2 bases and the J gene lost 4 bases, with 8 bases spanning the gap. The CDR3 spells CASSLKWGETQYF. CDR3 DNA sequence: TGTGCCAGCAGTTTAAAGTGGGGAGAGACCCAGTACTTC.

In its sample, this clonotype was seen a few times. The chain uses TRBV20-1 and TRBJ2-1; D is possibly TRBD2 (6 bases). Germline V CDR1 and CDR2: DFQATT, SNEGSKA (reference sequence). V gave up 0 bases and J gave up 0 bases, with 18 bases separating them. The CDR3 totals 18 residues. The CDR3 sequence is CSARDLLASGGSYNEQFF. Here the CDR3 DNA reads TGCAGTGCTAGAGATTTGCTGGCGTCCGGGGGCTCCTACAATGAGCAGTTCTTC.

The chain uses TRBV12-3 or TRBV12-4 and TRBJ2-7; D not certain. V was cut by 6 bases and J by 4 bases, with 13 bases left in between. The CDR3 runs 13 residues. CDR3 loop: CASSGLEHYEQYF. The DNA for the CDR3 is TGTGCCAGCAGCGGTTTAGAGCATTACGAGCAGTACTTC.

The chain recombines TRBV2 with TRBJ2-7, with unresolved D. Trimming pared 4 bases from V and 1 base from J, leaving 14 bases between. CDR3 length: 15 residues. Per the germline V gene, CDR1 is SNHLY and CDR2 is FYNNEI. The CDR3 sequence is CASSVSREISYEQYF. The DNA of the CDR3 is TGTGCCAGCAGTGTTAGTAGGGAAATTTCCTACGAGCAGTACTTC.

The chain carries TRBV6-4 and TRBJ2-7; D is unresolved. The CDR3 consists of 12 residues. Looked up from germline, CDR1 is MRHNA and CDR2 is SNTAGT. V was pared by 3 bases and J by 6 bases, with 9 bases between. The CDR3, as DNA: TGTGCCAGCAGTGATTGGGGATTCGAGCAGTACTTC. This codes for CASSDWGFEQYF.

The chain combines TRBV11-2 with TRBJ2-1, with 10 bases aligning to TRBD2. The CDR3 is 18 amino acids. The germline V gene has CDR1 SGHAT and CDR2 FQNNGV. V trimming: 4 bases; J trimming: 1 base; junction bases outside the gene matches: 10. The CDR3, as DNA: TGTGCCAGCAGCTCGAGGGAACTAGCGGGATCTTCCTACAATGAGCAGTTCTTC. Encoded protein: CASSSRELAGSSYNEQFF.

This clonotype was counted a few times. The chain carries TRBV7-2 and TRBJ2-5; 10 positions agree with TRBD2. V lost 5 bases, J lost 5 bases, and 8 bases stayed unmatched. The length of the CDR3 is 15 residues. Looked up from germline, CDR1 is SGHTA and CDR2 is FQGNSA. The CDR3, as DNA: TGTGCCAGCAGCAGAGCGGGGGGGCCCTATGAGACCCAGTACTTC. It specifies CASSRAGGPYETQYF.